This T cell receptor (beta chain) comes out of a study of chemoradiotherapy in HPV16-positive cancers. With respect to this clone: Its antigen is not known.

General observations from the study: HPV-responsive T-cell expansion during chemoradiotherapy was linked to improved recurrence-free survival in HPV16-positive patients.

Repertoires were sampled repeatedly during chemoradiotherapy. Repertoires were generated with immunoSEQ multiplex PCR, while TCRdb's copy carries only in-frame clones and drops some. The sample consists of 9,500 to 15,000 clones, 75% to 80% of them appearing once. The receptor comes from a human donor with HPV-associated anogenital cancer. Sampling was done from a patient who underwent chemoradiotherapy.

The CDR3 spells CATSRIPRVRAGDTQYF. The CDR3 nucleotides read TGTGCCACCAGCAGAATACCACGGGTACGGGCCGGAGATACGCAGTATTTT. The V call is TRBV15, the J call TRBJ2-3; D unresolved. This CDR3 has 17 amino acids. The V gene's germline CDR1 is LNHNV and CDR2 YYDKDF (reference sequence). V dropped 2 bases and J dropped 5 bases, with 20 bases sitting between them.